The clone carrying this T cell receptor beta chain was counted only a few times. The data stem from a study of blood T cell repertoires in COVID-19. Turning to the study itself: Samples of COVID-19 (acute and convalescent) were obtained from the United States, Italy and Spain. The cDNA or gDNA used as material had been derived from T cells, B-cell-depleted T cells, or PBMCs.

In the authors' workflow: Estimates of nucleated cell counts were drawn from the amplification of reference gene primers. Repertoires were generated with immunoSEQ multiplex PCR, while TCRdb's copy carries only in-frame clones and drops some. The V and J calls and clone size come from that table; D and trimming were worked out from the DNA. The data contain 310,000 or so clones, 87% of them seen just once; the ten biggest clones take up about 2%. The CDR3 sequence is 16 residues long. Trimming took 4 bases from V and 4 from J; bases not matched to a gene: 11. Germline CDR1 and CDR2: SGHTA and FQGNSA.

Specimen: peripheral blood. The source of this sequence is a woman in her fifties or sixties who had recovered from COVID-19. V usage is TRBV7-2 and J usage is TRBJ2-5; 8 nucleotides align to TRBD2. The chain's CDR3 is CASSSRGGRRGETQYF. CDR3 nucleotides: TGTGCCAGCAGCTCGAGGGGCGGGAGGAGGGGAGAGACCCAGTACTTC.